These 27 T cell receptor beta chains came from one sample sequenced in a study of blood T cells in healthy people across ages. Using a J-beta primer mix together with a sample-barcoded 5' primer, a second PCR was run for roughly 7 to 11 cycles. MiXCR, run by TCRdb on the 5' RACE reads, gives a single entry per CDR3 protein. The table has 590,000 or so distinct CDR3 sequences, around 31% seen once. Sequenced material: blood. These receptors were obtained from a woman older than 75 in good health.

A few counts support this clonotype. The chain couples TRBV9 to TRBJ2-1; 8 nucleotides line up with TRBD2. The germline V gene encodes CDR1 SGDLS and CDR2 YYNGEE. V lost 3 bases, J lost 3 bases, and 14 bases stayed unmatched. This CDR3 spans 18 amino acids. The CDR3, as DNA: TGTGCCAGCAGCGCCCCCCGCGGGGGGACAACATACTACAATGAGCAGTTCTTC. It specifies CASSAPRGGTTYYNEQFF.

This rearrangement joins TRBV7-2 to TRBJ2-5; 10 nucleotides align to TRBD2. The DNA matches TRBJ2-7 better at its end, which makes the J call doubtful. Germline CDR1 is SGHTA and CDR2 is FQGNSA. The CDR3 loop spans 17 amino acids. CDR3 sequence reads: CASSLTAPTSGTFEQYF. DNA for the CDR3: TGTGCCAGCAGTCTTACCGCCCCCACTAGCGGGACGTTCGAGCAGTACTTC.

In this sample, this clonotype turned up many times. This chain uses TRBV2 with TRBJ2-1; tentatively, D is TRBD1 (5 bases). The V end was cut by 3 bases, the J end by 6 bases, with 6 bases between. Germline CDR1 is SNHLY and CDR2 is FYNNEI. The CDR3 is made up of 12 amino acids. The CDR3 spells CASSEDINEQFF. CDR3 DNA sequence: TGTGCCAGCAGTGAGGACATCAATGAGCAGTTCTTC.

For this clonotype: This CDR3 fails to terminate in the conserved phenylalanine or tryptophan, so it likely reflects a read error. The chain carries TRBV12-3 or TRBV12-4 and TRBJ2-3, with D possibly matching TRBD2 (5 bases). The CDR3 is 15 amino acids. V was clipped by 6 bases and J by 1 base, with 14 bases between them. The CDR3 reads CASRPGDGGTDTQYS. As DNA, the CDR3 is TGTGCCAGCAGGCCCGGGGATGGGGGCACAGATACGCAGTATTCT.

This clonotype was picked up one time. The genes are TRBV5-1 and TRBJ1-1; tentative D call: TRBD1 (5 bases). Between the trimmed V and J ends, which lost 0 bases and 1 base, there was a span of 16 bases. This CDR3 has 17 amino acids. Germline CDR1 and CDR2: SGHRS and YFSETQ. The CDR3 sequence is CASSLVRQGVENTEAFF. The CDR3 DNA follows: TGCGCCAGCAGCTTGGTACGGCAGGGTGTCGAGAACACTGAAGCTTTCTTT.

Of note for this clonotype: Possible read error: a much larger clone is one base away. The chain combines TRBV11-2 with TRBJ2-1; 7 bases fit TRBD1. The germline gives CDR1 SGHAT, CDR2 FQNNGV. This CDR3 has 15 amino acids. CDR3 DNA: TGTGCCAGCAGCCTCCAGGGACAGAGCTACAATAAGCAGTTCTTC. Encoded protein: CASSLQGQSYNKQFF.

This clonotype was seen a few times. A much larger clonotype is one base distant, so this may be a read error. The V and J genes are TRBV28 and TRBJ2-3; D might be TRBD1 or TRBD2, each matching 7 bases. This CDR3 is built from 13 residues. Germline CDR1 and CDR2: MDHEN and SYDVKM. In nucleotides, the CDR3 is TGTGCCAACAGTCGGGGGGACAGCCATACGCAGTATTTT. Its translation: CANSRGDSHTQYF.

The chain carries TRBV12-5 and TRBJ2-7; D uncertain. From germline, CDR1 is LGHNT and CDR2 FRNRAP. The CDR3 loop spans 14 amino acids. V lost 6 bases and J lost 7, with 19 bases in between. CDR3 bases: TGTGCTAGTGGACCTCCCGGGCCCGGCGCTGAGCAGTACTTC. It codes for CASGPPGPGAEQYF.

The rearrangement uses TRBV30 and TRBJ2-3; the match to TRBD2 covers 10 bases. After removal of 3 bases from V and 4 bases from J, the junction contained 4 bases not matched to a gene. In germline, CDR1 is GTSNPN, CDR2 SVGIG (reference sequence). There are 14 residues in the CDR3. In nucleotides, the CDR3 is TGTGCCTGGAGAGGCAGCGGGGGGGCAGATACGCAGTATTTT. It codes for CAWRGSGGADTQYF.

The CDR3 nucleotides are TGCGCCAGCAGCTTTCCCCACCACATCAGATTTCCCTCCAACCCGGGACAGGACTACGAGCAGTACTTC. Translation gives CASSFPHHIRFPSNPGQDYEQYF. This sequence joins TRBV5-1 and TRBJ2-7, with TRBD1 matching over 8 bases. The CDR3 has 23 residues. The V and J ends lost 2 bases and 3 bases, in that order; junction bases with no gene match: 31. The V gene's germline CDR1 is SGHRS and CDR2 YFSETQ.

Many counts were recorded for this clonotype. The chain links TRBV5-1 to TRBJ2-1; TRBD2 matches 8 bases. Trimming at V came to 1 base and at J to 10 bases, leaving 10 bases not matched to a gene. CDR3 length: 15 residues. Germline V gene sequence: CDR1 SGHRS, CDR2 YFSETQ. The CDR3 bases are TGCGCCAGCAGCTTGCCCAGTCGGGGGGGGTTAGAGCAGTTCTTC. As protein: CASSLPSRGGLEQFF.

This clonotype was seen ten or more times. The chain is built from TRBV10-3 and TRBJ1-2; 7 nucleotides align to TRBD1. Per the germline V gene, CDR1 is ENHRY and CDR2 is SYGVKD. With 9 bases clipped from V and 4 bases from J, the junction kept 5 bases outside the gene matches. This CDR3 has 12 residues. In nucleotides, the CDR3 is TGTGCCATTCACCGGGACAGCTATGGCTACACCTTC. Its translation is CAIHRDSYGYTF.

As for this clonotype: A much larger clone sits a single nucleotide away, making a read error possible. The V and J genes are TRBV7-2 and TRBJ2-5; no clear D gene. Germline V gene lookup returns CDR1 SGHTA and CDR2 FQGNSA. The V gene lost 7 bases and the J gene lost 4 bases, with 13 bases spanning the gap. The CDR3 length is 13 residues. This chain's CDR3 is CASKKGSGETQYF. The DNA for the CDR3 is TGTGCCAGCAAAAAGGGATCGGGAGAGACCCAGTACTTC.

This clonotype occurred many times. The chain employs TRBV30 and TRBJ1-5; D unresolved. Trimming shortened V by 0 bases and J by 4 bases, and 13 bases separated the two germline ends. The germline CDR1 and CDR2 sequences are GTSNPN and SVGIG (reference sequence). This CDR3 is 15 amino acids long. CDR3 region: CAWSVNTAGNQPQHF. In DNA form, the CDR3 reads TGTGCCTGGAGTGTAAATACCGCGGGGAATCAGCCCCAGCATTTT. The entire variable domain, with the rest obtained from reference TRBV30 and TRBJ1-5, is as follows: SQTIHQWPATLVQPVGSPLSLECTVEGTSNPNLYWYRQAAGRGLQLLFYSVGIGQISSEVPQNLSASRPQDRQFILSSKKLLLSDSGFYLCAWSVNTAGNQPQHFGDGTRLSIL.

This clonotype was observed a few times. V usage is TRBV6-2 or TRBV6-3 and J usage is TRBJ2-3, with 9 bases matching TRBD2. V lost 1 base to trimming and J lost 1 base; unmatched junction nucleotides: 9. The germline gives CDR1 MNHEY, CDR2 SVGEGT. The CDR3 loop spans 18 amino acids. CDR3 residues: CASSYFGAGGGGTDTQYF. The CDR3 nucleotides are TGTGCCAGCAGTTACTTTGGGGCGGGAGGGGGCGGCACAGATACGCAGTATTTT.

This clonotype has a count of ten or more. Compared with germline, one end of the junction differs, possibly owing to a read error. The genes are TRBV12-3 or TRBV12-4 and TRBJ2-3; D not resolved. CDR3 length equals 13 residues. As DNA, the CDR3 is TGTGCCAGCAGCTTAGTCAGCACAGATACGCAGTATTTT. It codes for CASSLVSTDTQYF.

Concerning this clonotype itself: One base away lies a much larger clone, so this may be a sequencing read error. This chain joins TRBV10-3 and TRBJ2-3; 11 bases match TRBD2. The CDR3 covers 13 residues. From germline, CDR1 is ENHRY and CDR2 SYGVKD. V dropped 9 bases and J dropped 3; count of bases not matched to a gene: 2. The CDR3 sequence is CAMGTSGTDTQYF. DNA of the CDR3: TGTGCCATGGGGACTAGCGGAACAGATACGCAGTATTTT.

V gene TRBV7-2 combines with J gene TRBJ2-1; D is possibly TRBD1 (6 bases). The CDR3 loop spans 13 amino acids. The V end was cut by 2 bases, the J end by 9 bases, with 11 bases between. The germline CDR1 and CDR2 sequences are SGHTA and FQGNSA. Here the CDR3 DNA reads TGTGCCAGCAGCTTATTAATAGGGGGTGAGCAGTTCTTC. This codes for CASSLLIGGEQFF.

This clonotype was detected ten times or more. This chain uses TRBV10-3 with TRBJ1-5, with TRBD1 matching 8 bases. The CDR3 loop spans 12 amino acids. Germline loops: CDR1 ENHRY, CDR2 SYGVKD. Germline trimming cut 8 bases from V and 7 bases from J; bases unmatched to any gene: 4. The CDR3 region has the DNA TGTGCCATCGCGGACAGGGAGCAGCCCCAGCATTTT. It codes for CAIADREQPQHF.

This clonotype was seen a few times. The chain has TRBV18 and TRBJ1-1; the D is unclear. The V gene lost 2 bases and the J gene lost 6 bases, with 7 bases spanning the gap. Per the germline V gene, CDR1 is KGHSH and CDR2 is LQKENI. CDR3 length: 12 residues. CDR3 residues: CASSPGVPEAFF. DNA for the CDR3: TGTGCCAGCTCACCAGGGGTTCCTGAAGCTTTCTTT.

The chain joins TRBV7-2 to TRBJ2-7, with D perhaps TRBD1 (5 bases). The CDR3 runs to 15 residues. Per the germline V gene, CDR1 is SGHTA and CDR2 is FQGNSA. The V end lost 5 bases, the J end lost 2 bases, and 16 bases lay between the germline ends. For the CDR3, the DNA is TGTGCCAGCAGCCCCCGCGGACACTTTACCTACGAGCAGTACTTC. It specifies CASSPRGHFTYEQYF.

CDR3 loop: CASRQGGNQETQYF. In DNA form, the CDR3 reads TGTGCCAGCAGGCAAGGGGGCAATCAAGAGACCCAGTACTTC. V is TRBV6-1 and J is TRBJ2-4; 7 positions match TRBD1. The end of the DNA is better explained by TRBJ2-5, so the J call may be wrong. Germline values: CDR1 MNHNS, CDR2 SASEGT. This CDR3 spans 14 amino acids.

Concerning this clonotype: A much larger clonotype is one base distant, so this may be a read error. The chain couples TRBV5-1 to TRBJ2-1; D unclear. V gave up 2 bases and J gave up 11 bases, with 17 bases separating them. Germline V CDR1 and CDR2: SGHRS, YFSETQ. The CDR3 has 14 residues. The CDR3 DNA follows: TGCGCCAGCAGCTTCGGAGCCGTTTCACGTAAGCAGTTCTTC. The encoded protein is CASSFGAVSRKQFF. The whole variable domain, remainder taken from reference TRBV5-1 and TRBJ2-1, is KAGVTQTPRYLIKTRGQQVTLSCSPISGHRSVSWYQQTPGQGLQFLFEYFSETQRNKGNFPGRFSGRQFSNSRSEMNVSTLELGDSALYLCASSFGAVSRKQFFGPGTRLTVL.

This clonotype was found many times. The J gene is TRBJ2-1, the V gene TRBV20-1, with D possibly TRBD2 on 6 matching bases. The CDR3 is 14 residues long. The V gene's germline CDR1 is DFQATT and CDR2 SNEGSKA (reference sequence). The V end was cut by 3 bases, the J end by 7 bases, with 16 bases between. The CDR3 is CSARGGLGVNEQFF. CDR3 nucleotide sequence: TGCAGTGCTAGGGGGGGTCTAGGAGTAAATGAGCAGTTCTTC.

In this sample, this clonotype turned up many times. The rearrangement links TRBV25-1 to TRBJ1-2, with a possible D match to TRBD1 (6 bases). Germline values: CDR1 MGHDK, CDR2 SYGVNS. The CDR3 spans 13 residues. Trimming took off 4 bases at V and 2 bases at J, with 8 bases between the two ends. The CDR3 region is CASSVTGNYGYTF. The CDR3 bases are TGTGCCAGCAGTGTAACAGGGAACTATGGCTACACCTTC.

For this clonotype: A read error may explain this, as a much larger clone is one base away. The V gene is TRBV20-1, the J gene TRBJ2-3; no definite D call. Germline values: CDR1 DFQATT, CDR2 SNEGSKA (reference sequence). There are 13 residues in the CDR3. CDR3 nucleotides: TGCAGTGCCCCGAATAGGGAAACAGATATGCAGTATTTT. This encodes CSAPNRETDMQYF.

This clonotype was detected ten times or more. CDR3 coding DNA: TGTGCCAGCAGCGCCGCAGGGGCCCCTCAAGAGACCCAGTACTTC. Encoded protein: CASSAAGAPQETQYF. This sequence joins TRBV9 and TRBJ2-5; tentative D call: TRBD1 (6 bases). Trimming left V 3 bases short and J 2 bases short, with 14 bases between. Germline V lookup: CDR1 SGDLS, CDR2 YYNGEE. The CDR3 loop spans 15 amino acids.